This TCR beta chain was found in a study of blood T cells in healthy people across ages. CDR1 and CDR2 from the germline V gene are SEHNR and FQNEAQ (reference sequence). The CDR3 spans 14 residues. Trimming removed 5 bases from V and 4 bases from J, with 13 bases in between. Using a J-beta primer mix together with a sample-barcoded 5' primer, a second PCR was run for roughly 6 to 12 cycles. With 12 random nucleotides, a template-switch adaptor tagged each individual cDNA molecule. MiXCR, applied by TCRdb to the 5' RACE reads, yields one record per CDR3 protein. The sample records approximately 1.5 million distinct CDR3 sequences, approximately 43% being singletons. This clonotype was seen a handful of times. Its cognate antigen is unknown. Study results and caveats: Age advanced and TCR beta diversity per million T cells fell, roughly linearly.

The sample consisted of blood. The sequence came from a woman aged 18-29 years in good health. The chain carries TRBV7-9 and TRBJ2-3; D not resolved. The CDR3 DNA sequence: TGTGCCAGCAGCCCGGTCCATTTAGCAGATACGCAGTATTTT. This gives the protein CASSPVHLADTQYF.